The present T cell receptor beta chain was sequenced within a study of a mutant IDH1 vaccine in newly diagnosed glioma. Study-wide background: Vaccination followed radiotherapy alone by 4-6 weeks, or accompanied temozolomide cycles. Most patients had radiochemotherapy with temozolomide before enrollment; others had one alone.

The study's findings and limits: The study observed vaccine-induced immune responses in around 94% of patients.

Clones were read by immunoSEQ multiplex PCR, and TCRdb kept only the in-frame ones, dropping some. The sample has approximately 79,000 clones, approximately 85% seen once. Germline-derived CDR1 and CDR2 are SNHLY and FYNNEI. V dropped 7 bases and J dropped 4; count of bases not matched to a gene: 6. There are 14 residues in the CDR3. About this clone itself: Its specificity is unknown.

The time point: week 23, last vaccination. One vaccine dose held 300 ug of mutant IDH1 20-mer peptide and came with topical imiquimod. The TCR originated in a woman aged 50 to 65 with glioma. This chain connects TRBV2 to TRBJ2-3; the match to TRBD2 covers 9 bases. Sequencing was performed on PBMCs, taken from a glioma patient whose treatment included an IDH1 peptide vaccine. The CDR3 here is CASNAGGPSDTQYF. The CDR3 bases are TGTGCCAGCAATGCGGGAGGGCCCTCAGATACGCAGTATTTT.